Each of the 30 T cell receptor beta chains below was sequenced from the same sample in a study of blood T cell repertoires in COVID-19. The assay was immunoSEQ multiplex PCR, and TCRdb's table has in-frame clones only and misses some. The sample lists some 220,000 clones; 75% to 85% were seen once. The sequencing input was peripheral blood. The receptors here all came from a woman aged 30 to 39 with COVID-19, enrolled during active disease.

The CDR3 loop is CASSVVLTGVLPTGSGNTIYF. The CDR3 nucleotides read TGTGCCAGCTCCGTGGTTCTGACAGGGGTCCTTCCGACAGGGTCTGGAAACACCATATATTTT. The chain recombines TRBV18 with TRBJ1-3; 8 bases are a match to TRBD1. The CDR3 has 21 amino acids. The germline V gene encodes CDR1 KGHSH and CDR2 LQKENI. V dropped 6 bases and J dropped 1; count of bases not matched to a gene: 23.

This chain joins TRBV5-4 and TRBJ1-4; D perhaps matches TRBD1 (6 bases). Deletions cut 1 base from V and 4 bases from J, with 20 bases between. Germline loops: CDR1 SGHNT, CDR2 YYREEE (reference sequence). The CDR3 loop spans 18 amino acids. CDR3 protein: CASSLSGLGAQDNEKLFF. The CDR3 nucleotides read TGTGCCAGCAGCTTGAGTGGGTTGGGGGCTCAAGATAATGAAAAACTGTTTTTT.

The chain links TRBV6-5 to TRBJ2-5; no clear D gene. Trimming cost V 6 bases and J 0 bases, with 14 bases left between them. Germline V gene sequence: CDR1 MNHEY, CDR2 SVGAGI. This CDR3 spans 15 amino acids. CDR3 residues: CASRKTTANQETQYF. In DNA, the CDR3 is TGTGCCAGCAGGAAAACTACTGCCAACCAAGAGACCCAGTACTTC.

The chain employs TRBV15 and TRBJ2-2; unclear D gene. There are 14 residues in the CDR3. Germline V gene sequence: CDR1 LNHNV, CDR2 YYDKDF (reference sequence). Trimming left V 5 bases short and J 6 bases short, with 13 bases between. CDR3 in amino acids: CATSPGRRPGELFF. Here the CDR3 DNA reads TGTGCCACCAGCCCAGGCAGACGGCCCGGGGAGCTGTTTTTT.

This clone was seen just once. V usage is TRBV7-9 and J usage is TRBJ1-4; 7 nucleotides align to TRBD1. The CDR3 has 15 residues. J was trimmed by 4 bases and V by 5 bases; bases with no gene match: 7. Per the germline V gene, CDR1 is SEHNR and CDR2 is FQNEAQ (reference sequence). The DNA of the CDR3 is TGTGCCAGCAGCCCGGACAGGCGGAATAATGAAAAACTGTTTTTT. It is translated as CASSPDRRNNEKLFF.

The chain employs TRBV6-2 or TRBV6-3 and TRBJ2-7, with TRBD2 matching 8 bases. The CDR3 loop spans 17 amino acids. Germline trimming cut 5 bases from V and 7 bases from J; bases unmatched to any gene: 19. Germline CDR1 reads MNHEY; CDR2 reads SVGEGT. CDR3 amino acids: CASSTSPWAGGDGEQYF. The CDR3 DNA follows: TGTGCCAGCAGTACCTCCCCTTGGGCGGGAGGAGATGGAGAGCAGTACTTC.

This clone was counted once. The rearrangement joins TRBV5-5 to TRBJ2-2; TRBD2 matches at 12 bases. Trimming removed 4 bases from V and 6 bases from J; junction bases left unmatched: 16. Germline V gene data show CDR1 as SGHKS and CDR2 as YYEKEE (reference sequence). The CDR3 is 19 amino acids. CDR3 DNA: TGTGCCAGCAGCCCCTACCCGACTAGCGGGAGTGAAGGGGCCGGGGAGCTGTTTTTT. This gives the protein CASSPYPTSGSEGAGELFF. Complete variable domain (other parts from reference TRBV5-5 and TRBJ2-2): DAGVTQSPTHLIKTRGQQVTLRCSPISGHKSVSWYQQVLGQGPQFIFQYYEKEERGRGNFPDRFSARQFPNYSSELNVNALLLGDSALYLCASSPYPTSGSEGAGELFFGEGSRLTVL.

The J gene is TRBJ2-7, the V gene TRBV6-5; 7 bases map to TRBD1. Germline values: CDR1 MNHEY, CDR2 SVGAGI. Trimming took 6 bases from V and 0 from J; bases not matched to a gene: 5. The CDR3 length is 14 residues. The CDR3 nucleotides read TGTGCCAGCAGCCACAGGGGCACCTCCTACGAGCAGTACTTC. It yields the protein CASSHRGTSYEQYF.

For this clone: The same CDR3 arises from other DNA sequences in this sample as well. The chain has TRBV7-2 and TRBJ2-7; 7 bases line up with TRBD1. This CDR3 is 14 amino acids long. Germline V gene sequence: CDR1 SGHTA, CDR2 FQGNSA. J lost 0 bases, V lost 4 bases, and 3 bases had no gene match. The CDR3 bases are TGTGCCAGCAGCTCGAGACAGGGCTCCTACGAGCAGTACTTC. This encodes CASSSRQGSYEQYF.

In its sample, this clone was seen once. An end of the junction differs from the germline gene, which may be a read error. The chain employs TRBV5-1 and TRBJ2-7; 8 bases fit TRBD1. The germline CDR1 and CDR2 sequences are SGHRS and YFSETQ. The CDR3 has 12 amino acids. DNA of the CDR3: TGCGCCAGCAGCTTGGTGGGACAGGAATCGAACTTC. This sequence encodes CASSLVGQESNF.

This clone came up once. V gene TRBV29-1 combines with J gene TRBJ2-1, with D perhaps matching TRBD2 (7 bases). Germline V CDR1 and CDR2: SQVTM, ANQGSEA. The CDR3 is made up of 13 amino acids. V was cut by 7 bases and J by 1 base, with 11 bases left in between. The CDR3 spells CSARGGSYNEQFF. In nucleotides, the CDR3 is TGCAGCGCGAGGGGGGGTTCCTACAATGAGCAGTTCTTC.

In DNA form, the CDR3 reads TGTGCCAGCAGTCCCTGGACTGGCGAGACCCAGTACTTC. It is translated as CASSPWTGETQYF. V gene TRBV12-3 or TRBV12-4 combines with J gene TRBJ2-5; D possibly corresponds to TRBD2 (5 bases). The CDR3 runs 13 residues. V shed 5 bases and J shed 5 bases, with 12 bases lying between them.

The chain couples TRBV9 to TRBJ2-7; TRBD2 aligns across 8 bases. Germline loops: CDR1 SGDLS, CDR2 YYNGEE. The CDR3 consists of 11 residues. The CDR3 sequence is CSSGDYYEQYF. In DNA, the CDR3 is TGTAGTAGCGGGGACTACTACGAGCAGTACTTC.

The chain has TRBV12-3 or TRBV12-4 and TRBJ2-3, with D possibly TRBD1 on 6 matching bases. V gave up 8 bases and J gave up 5 bases, with 14 bases separating them. This CDR3 has 13 amino acids. The CDR3 reads CASGPRGRDTQYF. Written as DNA, the CDR3 is TGTGCCAGCGGCCCCAGGGGCAGAGATACGCAGTATTTT.

The rearrangement joins TRBV10-3 to TRBJ2-3, with D perhaps TRBD2 (6 bases). Germline CDR1 and CDR2: ENHRY and SYGVKD. The CDR3 totals 14 residues. V lost 11 bases and J 4 bases, leaving 19 bases between the germline ends. The CDR3 sequence: CASKGTSSADTQYF. Written as DNA, the CDR3 is TGTGCCTCGAAAGGTACTAGCTCGGCAGATACGCAGTATTTT.

V and J are TRBV20-1 and TRBJ1-4, with D possibly matching TRBD1 (5 bases). The length of the CDR3 is 14 residues. Germline V lookup: CDR1 DFQATT, CDR2 SNEGSKA (reference sequence). The V end was cut by 3 bases, the J end by 5 bases, with 13 bases between. CDR3: CSASGGDGNEKLFF. The CDR3 DNA reads as TGCAGTGCTAGTGGGGGGGATGGAAATGAAAAACTGTTTTTT.

As concerns this clone: The conserved closing phenylalanine or tryptophan is absent in this CDR3, likely reflecting a read error. The DNA is omitted, as the CDR3 cannot be located on it reliably, and the CDR3 follows TCRdb's listing. This chain's CDR3 is CASSPGTSGGIL. The chain joins TRBV18 to TRBJ2-7; the table calls TRBD2, which could not be checked here. The CDR3 adds up to 12 amino acids, both ends counted. Germline CDR1 reads KGHSH; CDR2 reads LQKENI.

The CDR3 DNA is TGTGCCAGCAGCCAAGCGGACAGGAGCACAGATACGCAGTATTTT. Translating it yields CASSQADRSTDTQYF. The chain links TRBV4-2 to TRBJ2-3; 7 bases are shared with TRBD1. Trimming took 1 base from V and 0 from J; bases not matched to a gene: 1. Per the germline V gene, CDR1 is LGHNA and CDR2 is YNFKEQ. This CDR3 spans 15 amino acids.

This clone was picked up a small number of times. This chain links TRBV5-4 with TRBJ2-5; D possibly corresponds to TRBD1 (6 bases). From germline, CDR1 is SGHNT and CDR2 YYREEE (reference sequence). V lost 3 bases to trimming and J lost 5 bases, with 17 bases between them. The CDR3 loop spans 15 amino acids. The CDR3 sequence is CASSSQTGGSETQYF. CDR3 nucleotide sequence: TGTGCCAGCAGCTCCCAGACAGGCGGGTCTGAGACCCAGTACTTC.

The CDR3 is CASSDRGHSYEQYF. The DNA of the CDR3 is TGTGCCAGCAGTGACAGGGGGCACTCCTACGAGCAGTACTTC. The rearrangement uses TRBV6-1 and TRBJ2-7, with 8 bases fitting TRBD1. This CDR3 has 14 amino acids. With 3 bases clipped from V and 0 bases from J, the junction kept 1 base outside the gene matches. The germline V gene encodes CDR1 MNHNS and CDR2 SASEGT.

The chain has TRBV3-1 (or the pseudogene TRBV3-2) and TRBJ2-3; 8 bases are shared with TRBD1. Germline V CDR1 and CDR2: LGHDT, YNNKEL (reference sequence). Unmatched junction bases numbered 1, after V lost 0 bases and J lost 2 bases. The CDR3 has 15 residues. The CDR3: CASSQEQGVTDTQYF. CDR3 nucleotides: TGTGCCAGCAGCCAAGAACAGGGGGTCACAGATACGCAGTATTTT.

The gene calls are TRBV3-1 (or the pseudogene TRBV3-2) and TRBJ1-2; no clear D gene. CDR1 is LGHDT and CDR2 is YNNKEL in the germline V gene (reference sequence). V lost 2 bases and J lost 4, with 11 bases in between. The CDR3 runs to 14 residues. Written as DNA, the CDR3 is TGTGCCAGCAGCCAATATTCCAGTACCTATGGCTACACCTTC. Protein sequence: CASSQYSSTYGYTF.

This chain joins TRBV30 and TRBJ2-3; D possibly corresponds to TRBD1 (5 bases). The CDR3 has 13 amino acids. Trimming took 1 base from V and 5 from J, leaving 10 bases between them. CDR1 and CDR2 (germline): GTSNPN, SVGIG (reference sequence). This CDR3 is CAWSGFREDTQYF. CDR3 bases: TGTGCCTGGAGTGGGTTCAGGGAAGATACGCAGTATTTT.

This chain links TRBV2 with TRBJ2-7; maybe TRBD1 (5 bases). Germline V gene lookup returns CDR1 SNHLY and CDR2 FYNNEI. The CDR3 totals 13 residues. V was cut by 0 bases and J by 9 bases, with 12 bases left in between. The CDR3 loop is CASSEAVTVGQYF. The DNA of the CDR3 is TGTGCCAGCAGTGAAGCCGTGACAGTAGGGCAGTACTTC.

The chain joins TRBV2 to TRBJ2-3, with 11 bases identical to TRBD1. Germline V gene data show CDR1 as SNHLY and CDR2 as FYNNEI. V lost 3 bases and J lost 5; bases outside the gene matches: 4. CDR3 size: 15 residues. The CDR3 region has the DNA TGTGCCAGCAGTGATTGGGACAGGGGGATAGATACGCAGTATTTT. This encodes CASSDWDRGIDTQYF.

This clone has only a few counts. The rearrangement joins TRBV11-2 to TRBJ1-2; weak D call: TRBD1 (5 bases). CDR1 and CDR2 (germline): SGHAT, FQNNGV. The length of the CDR3 is 17 residues. Deletions cut 5 bases from V and 3 bases from J, with 22 bases between. CDR3 bases: TGTGCCAGCAGCCCCCTATCGGCACAGGAGGGTGACTATGGCTACACCTTC. Its protein is CASSPLSAQEGDYGYTF.

This clone showed up just once. The CDR3: CAWRKGGTEAFF. The CDR3 coding sequence is TGTGCCTGGAGAAAGGGGGGGACTGAAGCTTTCTTT. V usage is TRBV30 and J usage is TRBJ1-1, with D possibly TRBD1 on 6 matching bases. CDR1 GTSNPN and CDR2 SVGIG come from the germline V gene (reference sequence). CDR3 length: 12 residues. Between the trimmed V and J ends, which lost 3 bases and 5 bases, there was a span of 10 bases.

This clone was detected only a few times. The rearrangement uses TRBV5-3 and TRBJ1-1, with 7 bases matching TRBD1. TRBV5-3 is assigned to the ORF class and has an uncertain function. The CDR3 runs to 15 residues. V shed 2 bases, J shed 1 base, and the junction held 5 bases outside the gene matches. CDR3 protein: CARSFSDRTNTEAFF. DNA for the CDR3: TGTGCCAGAAGCTTCTCGGACAGGACGAACACTGAAGCTTTCTTT.

CDR3 nucleotides: TGCGCCAGCAGCCACACAGGGGAGAACACTGAAGCTTTCTTT. This codes for CASSHTGENTEAFF. The genes are TRBV4-1 and TRBJ1-1; 7 positions match TRBD1. Germline CDR1 MGHRA, CDR2 YSYEKL. The J segment lost 1 base and the V segment lost 3 bases, leaving 2 bases of the junction unmatched. The CDR3 loop spans 14 amino acids.

A single count supports this clone. This chain links TRBV3-1 (or the pseudogene TRBV3-2) with TRBJ1-2, with D hard to call. CDR1 and CDR2 from the germline V gene are LGHDT and YNNKEL (reference sequence). The CDR3 consists of 13 residues. V was shortened by 0 bases and J by 4 bases, with 6 bases between the two germline ends. This CDR3 reads CASSQDPGYGYTF. CDR3 DNA: TGTGCCAGCAGCCAAGATCCAGGCTATGGCTACACCTTC.